A selection of T cell receptor beta chains follows, all from one sample in a study of CD8+CD57+ T cells in acquired aplastic anemia. TCRdb re-called the reads through MiXCR, storing one row per CDR3 protein. The repertoire has roughly 180,000 distinct CDR3 sequences, nearly 65% of them found once; the top ten carry about 42%. The sequencing input was sorted CD4+, CD8+, or CD8+CD57+ T cells (not recorded which) from PBMCs. These receptors all come from a human donor with aplastic anemia. Each CDR3 is given with its conserved first and last residue. Each record gives: V gene, D gene, clone size, J gene, CDR3 DNA, CDR3 protein. The D gene is left open where the match is weak. Clone size, where shown, is once, few, many, or a class for clones that have expanded.

v_call: TRBV7-3; d_call: TRBD2; clone_size: few; j_call: TRBJ2-3; cdr3_nt: TGTGCCAGCAGCATGGGACTAGCGGGAGGGCGGCATTTT; cdr3_aa: CASSMGLAGGRHF
v_call: TRBV10-3; d_call: TRBD1; clone_size: many; j_call: TRBJ1-3; cdr3_nt: TGTGCCATCAGTGGCGCTCATACCGGGACAGGGGGCGGATGGTCTGGAAACACCATATATTTT; cdr3_aa: CAISGAHTGTGGGWSGNTIYF
v_call: TRBV20-1; d_call: .; clone_size: .; j_call: TRBJ1-3; cdr3_nt: TGCAGTTCCTTAGGGAACTCTGGAAACACCATATATTTT; cdr3_aa: CSSLGNSGNTIYF
v_call: TRBV11-2; d_call: .; clone_size: .; j_call: TRBJ1-5; cdr3_nt: TGTGCCAGCAGCTTAGACTTTAGGAAAGGGCATGGCAATCAGCCCCAGCATTTT; cdr3_aa: CASSLDFRKGHGNQPQHF
v_call: TRBV6-5; d_call: TRBD1; clone_size: many; j_call: TRBJ1-2; cdr3_nt: TGTGCCAGCAGTATACAGGGGGCAGCTAACTATGGCTACACCTTC; cdr3_aa: CASSIQGAANYGYTF
v_call: TRBV9; d_call: .; clone_size: .; j_call: TRBJ2-3; cdr3_nt: TGTGCCAGCAGCGTTTTGGGCACAGATACGCAGTATTTT; cdr3_aa: CASSVLGTDTQYF
v_call: TRBV7-2; d_call: .; clone_size: .; j_call: TRBJ1-1; cdr3_nt: TGTGCCAGCAGCTTACACCCGGGACAGAACACTGAAGCTTTCTTT; cdr3_aa: CASSLHPGQNTEAFF
v_call: TRBV10-3; d_call: .; clone_size: .; j_call: TRBJ1-1; cdr3_nt: TGTGCCATCAGTGAATTAGGACAGATCAACTCTGAAGCTTTCTTT; cdr3_aa: CAISELGQINSEAFF
v_call: TRBV12-3/TRBV12-4; d_call: .; clone_size: many; j_call: TRBJ1-6; cdr3_nt: TGTGCCAGCAGGAACAGCTCCTATAATTCACCCCTCCACTTT; cdr3_aa: CASRNSSYNSPLHF
v_call: TRBV5-1; d_call: TRBD1; clone_size: .; j_call: TRBJ2-5; cdr3_nt: TGCGCCAGCAGGGGCAGGGGGCAATACGAGACCCAGTACTTC; cdr3_aa: CASRGRGQYETQYF
v_call: TRBV6-5; d_call: .; clone_size: .; j_call: TRBJ2-5; cdr3_nt: TGTGCCAGCAGTGAGGTGGGTCTAAGGGAGACCCAGTACTTC; cdr3_aa: CASSEVGLRETQYF
v_call: TRBV20-1; d_call: .; clone_size: .; j_call: TRBJ2-7; cdr3_nt: TGCAGTGCTAGAGATGGATCCAACTACGAGCAGTACTTC; cdr3_aa: CSARDGSNYEQYF
v_call: TRBV12-3/TRBV12-4; d_call: .; clone_size: .; j_call: TRBJ2-1; cdr3_nt: TGTGCCAGCAGTTTAGCGAGTACATCCAATGAGCAGTTCTTC; cdr3_aa: CASSLASTSNEQFF
v_call: TRBV2; d_call: TRBD1; clone_size: .; j_call: TRBJ1-2; cdr3_nt: TGTGCCAGCAGTGAGGGACAGGGTGTCTATGGCTACACCTTC; cdr3_aa: CASSEGQGVYGYTF
v_call: TRBV10-3; d_call: .; clone_size: .; j_call: TRBJ1-1; cdr3_nt: TGTGCCATCAGTGAGCAGGTGAAAACTGAAGCTTTCTTT; cdr3_aa: CAISEQVKTEAFF
v_call: TRBV20-1; d_call: .; clone_size: many; j_call: TRBJ2-2; cdr3_nt: TGCAGTGCTAGAGATCGTGGTAGCGCGTCCACCGGGGAGCTGTTTTTT; cdr3_aa: CSARDRGSASTGELFF
v_call: TRBV20-1; d_call: TRBD2; clone_size: few; j_call: TRBJ2-3; cdr3_nt: TGCAGTGCTAGGTCCAGCGGGAGTCCGTATTTT; cdr3_aa: CSARSSGSPYF
v_call: TRBV7-6; d_call: TRBD1; clone_size: .; j_call: TRBJ2-5; cdr3_nt: TGTGCCAGCAGCCAGACAGGGACGGAAGAGACCCAGTACTTC; cdr3_aa: CASSQTGTEETQYF
v_call: TRBV7-9; d_call: .; clone_size: .; j_call: TRBJ1-4; cdr3_nt: TGTGCCAGCAGCTCCTCAGACAGGTTTAATGAAAAACTGTTTTTT; cdr3_aa: CASSSSDRFNEKLFF
v_call: TRBV19; d_call: .; clone_size: .; j_call: TRBJ1-6; cdr3_nt: TGTGCCAGTAGTATCGGGATCTACCCTTCACCCCTCCACTTT; cdr3_aa: CASSIGIYPSPLHF
v_call: TRBV7-8; d_call: .; clone_size: .; j_call: TRBJ1-5; cdr3_nt: TGTGCCAGCAGTCCCGCGGACAGTGGGTCCCAGCATTTT; cdr3_aa: CASSPADSGSQHF
v_call: TRBV29-1; d_call: TRBD2; clone_size: many; j_call: TRBJ2-7; cdr3_nt: TGCAGCGTTGGGGGGGGGACTAGCGGGGGCCATAGCTCCTACGAGCAGTACTTC; cdr3_aa: CSVGGGTSGGHSSYEQYF
v_call: TRBV29-1; d_call: .; clone_size: once; j_call: TRBJ2-6; cdr3_nt: TGCAGCGTGGGGGGCGGACGCGAAGGGGCCAACGTCCTGACTTTC; cdr3_aa: CSVGGGREGANVLTF
v_call: TRBV7-2; d_call: .; clone_size: .; j_call: TRBJ2-7; cdr3_nt: TGTGCCAGCAGCTTATCACGGGATAGTCACGAGCAGTACTTC; cdr3_aa: CASSLSRDSHEQYF
v_call: TRBV7-2; d_call: .; clone_size: once; j_call: TRBJ2-7; cdr3_nt: TGTGCCAGCAGCCCGCCGGGCCAGTCTATAAAGCAGTACTTC; cdr3_aa: CASSPPGQSIKQYF
v_call: TRBV20-1; d_call: TRBD2; clone_size: .; j_call: TRBJ2-1; cdr3_nt: TGCAGTGTATCCGGACTAGCGGGATCCTCCTACAATGAGCAGTTCTTC; cdr3_aa: CSVSGLAGSSYNEQFF
v_call: TRBV27; d_call: .; clone_size: .; j_call: TRBJ1-6; cdr3_nt: TGTGCCAGCAACTGGTCGGGCTACACGTTAAAGAATTCACCCCTCCACTTT; cdr3_aa: CASNWSGYTLKNSPLHF
v_call: TRBV15; d_call: .; clone_size: .; j_call: TRBJ2-7; cdr3_nt: TGTGCCACCAGCAGAGATCGAGGCAGCTACGAGCAGTACTTC; cdr3_aa: CATSRDRGSYEQYF
v_call: TRBV19; d_call: TRBD2; clone_size: few; j_call: TRBJ2-1; cdr3_nt: TGTGCCAGTAGACCCAACCCGGGACTAGCGGGAGGGCAGTTCTTC; cdr3_aa: CASRPNPGLAGGQFF